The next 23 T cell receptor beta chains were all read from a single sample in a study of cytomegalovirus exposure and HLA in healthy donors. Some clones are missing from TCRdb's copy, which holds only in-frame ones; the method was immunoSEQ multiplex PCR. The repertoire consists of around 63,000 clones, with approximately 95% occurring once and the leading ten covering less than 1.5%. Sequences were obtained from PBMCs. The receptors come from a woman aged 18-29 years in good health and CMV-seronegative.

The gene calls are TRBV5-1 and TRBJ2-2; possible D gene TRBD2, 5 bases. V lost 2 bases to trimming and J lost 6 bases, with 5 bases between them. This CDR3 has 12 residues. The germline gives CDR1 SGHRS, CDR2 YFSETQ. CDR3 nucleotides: TGCGCCAGCAGCTTCGGGGCCGGGGAGCTGTTTTTT. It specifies CASSFGAGELFF.

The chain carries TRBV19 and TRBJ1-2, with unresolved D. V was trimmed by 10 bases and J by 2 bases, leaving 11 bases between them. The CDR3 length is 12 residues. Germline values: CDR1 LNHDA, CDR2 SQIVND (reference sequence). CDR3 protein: CATTGGNYGYTF. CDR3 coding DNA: TGTGCCACCACGGGTGGAAACTATGGCTACACCTTC.

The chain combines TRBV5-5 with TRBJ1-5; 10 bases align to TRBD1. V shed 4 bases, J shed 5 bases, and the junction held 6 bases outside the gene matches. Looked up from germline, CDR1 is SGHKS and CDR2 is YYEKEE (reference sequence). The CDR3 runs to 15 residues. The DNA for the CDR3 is TGTGCCAGCAGCCTTCCCGGGACAGGGGATCAGCCCCAGCATTTT. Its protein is CASSLPGTGDQPQHF.

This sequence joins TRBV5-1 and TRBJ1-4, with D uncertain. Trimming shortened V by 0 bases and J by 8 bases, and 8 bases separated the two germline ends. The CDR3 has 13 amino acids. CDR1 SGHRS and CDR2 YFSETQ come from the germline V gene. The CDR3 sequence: CASSLESGEKLFF. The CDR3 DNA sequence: TGCGCCAGCAGCTTGGAGTCGGGGGAAAAACTGTTTTTT.

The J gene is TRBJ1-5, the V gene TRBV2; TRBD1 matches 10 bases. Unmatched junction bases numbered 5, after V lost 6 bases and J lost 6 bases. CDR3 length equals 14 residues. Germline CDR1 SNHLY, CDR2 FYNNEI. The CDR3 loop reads CASRTGGAGQPQHF. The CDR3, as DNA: TGTGCCAGCAGGACAGGGGGCGCGGGTCAGCCCCAGCATTTT.

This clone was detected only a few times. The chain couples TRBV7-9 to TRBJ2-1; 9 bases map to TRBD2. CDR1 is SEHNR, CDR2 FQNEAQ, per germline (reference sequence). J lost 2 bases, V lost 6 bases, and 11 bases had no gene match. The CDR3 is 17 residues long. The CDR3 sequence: CASRPTGKRGAYNEQFF. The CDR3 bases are TGTGCCAGCAGACCCACGGGGAAGCGGGGGGCCTACAATGAGCAGTTCTTC.

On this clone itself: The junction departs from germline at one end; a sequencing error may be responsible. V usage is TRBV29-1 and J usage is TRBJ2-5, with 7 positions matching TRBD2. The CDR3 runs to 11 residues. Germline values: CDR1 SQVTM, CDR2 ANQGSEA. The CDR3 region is CSGERGPLLDF. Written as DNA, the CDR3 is TGCAGCGGGGAGCGGGGACCGCTGCTCGACTTC.

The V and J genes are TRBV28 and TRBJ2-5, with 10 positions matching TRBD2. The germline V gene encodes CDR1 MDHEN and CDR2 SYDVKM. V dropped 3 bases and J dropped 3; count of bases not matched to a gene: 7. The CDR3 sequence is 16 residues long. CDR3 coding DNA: TGTGCCAGCAGTTTGGTTAGCGGGGGGCCCAAAGAGACCCAGTACTTC. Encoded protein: CASSLVSGGPKETQYF.

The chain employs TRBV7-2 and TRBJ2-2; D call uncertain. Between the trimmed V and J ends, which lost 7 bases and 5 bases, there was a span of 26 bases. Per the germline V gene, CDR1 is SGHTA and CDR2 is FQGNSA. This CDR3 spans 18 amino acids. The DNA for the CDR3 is TGTGCCAGCACCCCGTTTCCGAACCCCGGGTCGACGACCGGGGAGCTGTTTTTT. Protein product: CASTPFPNPGSTTGELFF.

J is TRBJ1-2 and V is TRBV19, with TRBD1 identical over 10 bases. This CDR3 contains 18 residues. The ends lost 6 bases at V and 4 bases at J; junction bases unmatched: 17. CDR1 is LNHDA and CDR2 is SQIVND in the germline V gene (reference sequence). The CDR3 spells CASSKALPGTGDRYGYTF. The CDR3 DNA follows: TGTGCCAGTAGCAAAGCACTCCCCGGGACAGGGGACCGCTATGGCTACACCTTC.

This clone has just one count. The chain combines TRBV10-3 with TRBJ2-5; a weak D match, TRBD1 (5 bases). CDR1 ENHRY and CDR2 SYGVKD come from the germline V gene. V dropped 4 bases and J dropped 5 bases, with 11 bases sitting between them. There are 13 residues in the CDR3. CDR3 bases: TGTGCCATCAGTGTGCAGGGCCGGGAGACCCAGTACTTC. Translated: CAISVQGRETQYF.

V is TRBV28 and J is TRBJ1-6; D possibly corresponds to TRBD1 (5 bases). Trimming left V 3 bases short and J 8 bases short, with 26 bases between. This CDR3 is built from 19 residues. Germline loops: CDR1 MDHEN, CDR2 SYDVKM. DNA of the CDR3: TGTGCCAGCAGTTTGGGGCCCCCGGAGTCGGGGACTTGGTATTCACCCCTCCACTTT. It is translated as CASSLGPPESGTWYSPLHF.

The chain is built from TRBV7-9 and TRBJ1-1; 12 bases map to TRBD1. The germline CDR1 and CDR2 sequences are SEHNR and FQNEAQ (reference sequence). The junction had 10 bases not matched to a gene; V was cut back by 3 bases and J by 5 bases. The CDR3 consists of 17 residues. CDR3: CASSLVRDRGPGTEAFF. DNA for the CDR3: TGTGCCAGCAGCTTGGTCCGGGACAGGGGGCCTGGTACTGAAGCTTTCTTT.

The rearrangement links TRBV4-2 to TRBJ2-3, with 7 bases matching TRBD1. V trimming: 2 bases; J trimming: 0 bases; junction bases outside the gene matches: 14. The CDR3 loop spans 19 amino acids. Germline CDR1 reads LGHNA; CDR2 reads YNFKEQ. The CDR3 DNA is TGTGCCAGCAGCCAATATCTGGGGCAGGGGGTTCCTAGCACAGATACGCAGTATTTT. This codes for CASSQYLGQGVPSTDTQYF.

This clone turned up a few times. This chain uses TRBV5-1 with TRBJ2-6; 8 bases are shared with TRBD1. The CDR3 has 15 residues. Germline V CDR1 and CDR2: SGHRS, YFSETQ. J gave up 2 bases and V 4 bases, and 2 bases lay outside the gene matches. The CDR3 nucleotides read TGCGCCAGCAGCGCAGGGGGCCCTGGGGCCAACGTCCTGACTTTC. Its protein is CASSAGGPGANVLTF.

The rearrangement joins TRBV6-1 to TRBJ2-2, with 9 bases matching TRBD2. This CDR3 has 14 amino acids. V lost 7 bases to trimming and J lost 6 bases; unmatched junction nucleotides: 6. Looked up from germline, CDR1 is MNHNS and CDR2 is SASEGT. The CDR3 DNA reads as TGTGCCAGCAATAGCGGGGGAGGCTCCGGGGAGCTGTTTTTT. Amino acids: CASNSGGGSGELFF.

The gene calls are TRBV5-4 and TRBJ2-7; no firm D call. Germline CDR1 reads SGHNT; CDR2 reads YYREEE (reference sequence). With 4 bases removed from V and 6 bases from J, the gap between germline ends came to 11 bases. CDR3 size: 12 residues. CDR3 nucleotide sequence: TGTGCCAGCAGCCCCCGGGTGGGCGAGCAGTACTTC. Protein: CASSPRVGEQYF.

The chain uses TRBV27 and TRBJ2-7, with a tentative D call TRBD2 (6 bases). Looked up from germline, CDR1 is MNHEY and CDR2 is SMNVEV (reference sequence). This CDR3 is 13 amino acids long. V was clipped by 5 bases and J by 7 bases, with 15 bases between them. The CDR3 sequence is CASSRSWGREQYF. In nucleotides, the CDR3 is TGTGCCAGCAGTCGTTCTTGGGGGAGGGAGCAGTACTTC.

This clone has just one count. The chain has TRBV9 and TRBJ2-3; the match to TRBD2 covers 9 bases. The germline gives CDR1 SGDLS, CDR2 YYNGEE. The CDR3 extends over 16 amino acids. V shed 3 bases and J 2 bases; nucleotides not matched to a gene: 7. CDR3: CASSDQTSGYTDTQYF. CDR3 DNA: TGTGCCAGCAGCGACCAGACTAGCGGATACACAGATACGCAGTATTTT. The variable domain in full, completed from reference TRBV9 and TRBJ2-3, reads DSGVTQTPKHLITATGQRVTLRCSPRSGDLSVYWYQQSLDQGLQFLIQYYNGEERAKGNILERFSAQQFPDLHSELNLSSLELGDSALYFCASSDQTSGYTDTQYFGPGTRLTVL.

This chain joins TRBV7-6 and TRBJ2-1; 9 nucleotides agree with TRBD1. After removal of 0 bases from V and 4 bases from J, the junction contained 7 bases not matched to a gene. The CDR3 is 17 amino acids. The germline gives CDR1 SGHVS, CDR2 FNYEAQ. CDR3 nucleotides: TGTGCCAGCAGCTTAGCCCCAACAGGGGGCTTTTACAATGAGCAGTTCTTC. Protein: CASSLAPTGGFYNEQFF.

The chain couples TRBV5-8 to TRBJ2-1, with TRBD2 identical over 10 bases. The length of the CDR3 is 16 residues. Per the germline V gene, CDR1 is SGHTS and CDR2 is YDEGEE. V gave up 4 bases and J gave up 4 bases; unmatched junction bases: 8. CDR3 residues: CASSPLAGARYNEQFF. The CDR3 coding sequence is TGTGCCAGCAGCCCCCTAGCGGGGGCAAGATACAATGAGCAGTTCTTC. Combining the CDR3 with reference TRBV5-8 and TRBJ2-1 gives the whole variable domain EAGVTQSPTHLIKTRGQQATLRCSPISGHTSVYWYQQALGLGLQFLLWYDEGEERNRGNFPPRFSGRQFPNYSSELNVNALELEDSALYLCASSPLAGARYNEQFFGPGTRLTVL.

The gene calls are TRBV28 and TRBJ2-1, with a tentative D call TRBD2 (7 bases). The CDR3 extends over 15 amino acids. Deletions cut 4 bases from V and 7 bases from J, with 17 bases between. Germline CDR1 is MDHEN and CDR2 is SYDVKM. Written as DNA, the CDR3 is TGTGCCAGCAGTTCGAGGGGAGGGGGGAGGAATGAGCAGTTCTTC. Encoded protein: CASSSRGGGRNEQFF.

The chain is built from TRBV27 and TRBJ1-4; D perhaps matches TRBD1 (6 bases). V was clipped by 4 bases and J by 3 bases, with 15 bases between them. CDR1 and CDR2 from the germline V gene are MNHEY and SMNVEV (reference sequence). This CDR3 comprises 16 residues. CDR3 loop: CASSWAAGAANEKLFF. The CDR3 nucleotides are TGTGCCAGCAGTTGGGCGGCAGGGGCCGCTAATGAAAAACTGTTTTTT.